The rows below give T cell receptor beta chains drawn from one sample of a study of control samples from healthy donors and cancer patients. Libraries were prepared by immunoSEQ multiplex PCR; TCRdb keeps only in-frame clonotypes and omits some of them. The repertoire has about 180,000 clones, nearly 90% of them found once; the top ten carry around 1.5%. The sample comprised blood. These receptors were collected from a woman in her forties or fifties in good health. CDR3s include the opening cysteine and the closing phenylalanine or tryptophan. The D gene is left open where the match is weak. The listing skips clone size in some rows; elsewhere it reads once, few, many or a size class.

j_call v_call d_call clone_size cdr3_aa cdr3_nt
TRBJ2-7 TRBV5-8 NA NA CASSFRGGNEQYF TGTGCCAGCAGCTTTAGGGGAGGCAACGAGCAGTACTTC
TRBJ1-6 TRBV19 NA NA CASSISRNSPLHF TGTGCCAGTAGTATTTCTCGTAATTCACCCCTCCACTTT
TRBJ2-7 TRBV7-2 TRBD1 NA CASSLDGQGDEQYF TGTGCCAGCAGCTTAGACGGACAGGGGGACGAGCAGTACTTC
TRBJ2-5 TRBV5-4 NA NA CASSLGHWETQYF TGTGCCAGCAGCTTGGGGCATTGGGAGACCCAGTACTTC
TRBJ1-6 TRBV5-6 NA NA CASSLKGSSYNSPLHF TGTGCCAGCAGCTTAAAGGGAAGCTCCTATAATTCACCCCTCCACTTT
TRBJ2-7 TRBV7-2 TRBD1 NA CASSRTGTGGGHEQYF TGTGCCAGCAGTAGGACCGGGACAGGGGGGGGGCACGAGCAGTACTTC
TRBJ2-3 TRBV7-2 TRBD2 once CASSLGLAGTDTQYF TGTGCCAGCAGCTTAGGACTAGCGGGCACAGATACGCAGTATTTT
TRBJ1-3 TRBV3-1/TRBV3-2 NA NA CASSQELLGVPGNTIYF TGTGCCAGCAGCCAAGAACTGCTGGGGGTACCTGGAAACACCATATATTTT
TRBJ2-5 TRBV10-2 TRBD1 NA CASSAGGAQTQYF TGCGCCAGCAGTGCAGGGGGCGCGCAGACCCAGTACTTC
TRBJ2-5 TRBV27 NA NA CASSFLETQYF TGTGCCAGCAGTTTCCTGGAGACCCAGTACTTC
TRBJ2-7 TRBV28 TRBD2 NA CASSWTSGKKVEQYF TGTGCCAGCAGTTGGACTAGCGGGAAGAAGGTCGAGCAGTACTTC
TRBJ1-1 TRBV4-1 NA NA CASSQGMSRATEAFF TGCGCCAGCAGCCAAGGTATGTCGAGGGCTACTGAAGCTTTCTTT
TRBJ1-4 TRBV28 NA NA CASTQAQGGSDRPPFLEKLFF TGTGCCAGCACCCAGGCGCAGGGCGGGTCCGACCGGCCCCCCTTCCTCGAAAAACTGTTTTTT
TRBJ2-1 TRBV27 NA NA CASSLDYYNEQFF TGTGCCAGCAGTTTGGACTACTACAATGAGCAGTTCTTC
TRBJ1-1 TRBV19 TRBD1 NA CASSITGVNTEAFF TGTGCCAGTAGTATTACAGGGGTGAACACTGAAGCTTTCTTT
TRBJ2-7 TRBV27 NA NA CASSSLDSGTAGEQYF TGTGCCAGCAGTTCCCTTGATTCCGGGACAGCGGGGGAGCAGTACTTC
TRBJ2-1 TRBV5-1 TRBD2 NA CASSSQGRSGAGVYNEQFF TGCGCCAGCAGCTCCCAGGGGCGGTCTGGAGCGGGAGTTTACAATGAGCAGTTCTTC
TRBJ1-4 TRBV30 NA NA CAWSVGGGGEKLFF TGTGCCTGGAGTGTAGGGGGGGGCGGTGAAAAACTGTTTTTT
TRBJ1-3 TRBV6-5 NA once CASSYSIRTGNTIYF TGTGCCAGCAGTTACTCGATTCGGACGGGAAACACCATATATTTT
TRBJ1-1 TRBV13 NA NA CASSPRRTEAFF TGTGCCAGCAGCCCCAGGCGGACTGAAGCTTTCTTT
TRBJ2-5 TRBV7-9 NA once CASSHISPYLTAHQETQYF TGTGCCAGCAGCCACATTAGCCCGTACCTGACAGCACACCAAGAGACCCAGTACTTC
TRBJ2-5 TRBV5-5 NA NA CASSLAGGPTSVAQYF TGTGCCAGCAGCTTGGCCGGGGGGCCCACTAGCGTGGCCCAGTACTTC
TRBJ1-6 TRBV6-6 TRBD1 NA CASSPRRGQGGSPLHF TGTGCCAGCAGTCCCCGCCGGGGACAGGGAGGGTCACCCCTCCACTTT
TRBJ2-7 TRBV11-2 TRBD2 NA CASSSLAVSYEQYF TGTGCCAGCAGCTCCCTAGCGGTCTCCTACGAGCAGTACTTC
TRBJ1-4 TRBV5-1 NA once CATSLGGAATNEKLFF TGCGCCACCTCCTTAGGGGGGGCGGCAACTAATGAAAAACTGTTTTTT
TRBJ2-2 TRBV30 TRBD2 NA CAWSVRLTLGLAGGGTGELFF TGTGCCTGGAGTGTAAGGTTGACACTTGGACTAGCGGGAGGAGGTACCGGGGAGCTGTTTTTT
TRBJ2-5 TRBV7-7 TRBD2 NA CASSQSMSGGAAETQYF TGTGCCAGCAGCCAGAGTATGAGCGGGGGGGCCGCGGAGACCCAGTACTTC
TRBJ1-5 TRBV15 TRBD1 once CATSSRTGTDQPQHF TGTGCCACCAGCTCCAGGACAGGCACAGATCAGCCCCAGCATTTT
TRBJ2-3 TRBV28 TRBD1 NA CASSNTGGAGTQYF TGTGCCAGCAGCAACACAGGGGGCGCAGGTACGCAGTATTTT
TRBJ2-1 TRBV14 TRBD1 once CASSHPDRMNNEQFF TGTGCCAGCAGCCACCCGGACAGGATGAACAATGAGCAGTTCTTC
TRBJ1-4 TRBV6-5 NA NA CASSFSLTNEKLFF TGTGCCAGCAGTTTTTCACTTACTAATGAAAAACTGTTTTTT
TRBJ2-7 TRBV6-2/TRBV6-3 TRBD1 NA CASSARDRSSYEQYF TGTGCCAGCAGTGCCCGGGACAGAAGCTCCTACGAGCAGTACTTC
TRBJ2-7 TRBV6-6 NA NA CASSPGADEQYF TGTGCCAGCAGCCCCGGGGCCGACGAGCAGTACTTC
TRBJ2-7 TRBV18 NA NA CASSPLRSSDEQYF TGTGCCAGCTCACCCCTCAGGTCAAGCGACGAGCAGTACTTC
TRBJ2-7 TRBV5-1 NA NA CASSLAAVYEQYF TGCGCCAGCAGCTTGGCCGCGGTCTACGAGCAGTACTTC
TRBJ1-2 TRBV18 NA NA CASTPGGDYGYTF TGTGCCAGCACCCCGGGGGGCGACTATGGCTACACCTTC
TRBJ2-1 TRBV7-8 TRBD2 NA CASSSSGSAYNEQFF TGTGCCAGCAGCAGTAGCGGGAGTGCGTACAATGAGCAGTTCTTC
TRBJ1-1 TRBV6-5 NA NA CASQTLTVNTEAFF TGTGCCAGCCAAACTCTAACGGTGAACACTGAAGCTTTCTTT
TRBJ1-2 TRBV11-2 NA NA CASSSGGYYGYTF TGTGCCAGCAGCTCTGGGGGGTACTATGGCTACACCTTC
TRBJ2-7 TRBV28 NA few CASSLSGTGNYEQYF TGTGCCAGCAGTTTATCCGGCACAGGCAACTACGAGCAGTACTTC
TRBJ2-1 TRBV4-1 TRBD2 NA CASSQGRTSGGAVEQFF TGCGCCAGCAGCCAAGGTCGGACTAGCGGGGGGGCCGTTGAGCAGTTCTTC
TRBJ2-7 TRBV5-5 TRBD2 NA CASITGGLAYEQYF TGTGCCAGCATCACGGGGGGGCTGGCCTACGAGCAGTACTTC
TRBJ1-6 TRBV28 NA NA CASRGAESSYNSPLHF TGTGCCAGCCGCGGCGCCGAGAGCTCCTATAATTCACCCCTCCACTTT
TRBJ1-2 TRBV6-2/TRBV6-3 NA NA CASSWVSSGGYTF TGTGCCAGCAGTTGGGTATCTTCGGGCGGCTACACCTTC
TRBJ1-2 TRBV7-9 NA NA CASSPYQDGIYGYTF TGTGCCAGCAGCCCCTACCAGGACGGAATCTATGGCTACACCTTC
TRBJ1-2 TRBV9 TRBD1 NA CASSNGDRAGYTF TGTGCCAGCAGCAACGGGGACAGGGCTGGCTACACCTTC
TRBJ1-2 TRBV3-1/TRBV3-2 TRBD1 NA CASSHRDRAYGYTF TGTGCCAGCAGCCACAGGGACAGGGCTTATGGCTACACCTTC
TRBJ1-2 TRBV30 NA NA CAFKDRANYGYTF TGTGCCTTTAAGGACAGAGCTAACTATGGCTACACCTTC
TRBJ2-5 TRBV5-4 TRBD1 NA CASSVMGQGKETQYF TGTGCCAGCAGTGTGATGGGACAGGGCAAAGAGACCCAGTACTTC
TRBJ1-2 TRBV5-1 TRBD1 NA CASSAQGDYGYTF TGCGCCAGCAGCGCACAGGGGGACTATGGCTACACCTTC
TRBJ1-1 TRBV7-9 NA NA CASSLVGMNTEAFF TGTGCCAGCAGCTTAGTGGGGATGAACACTGAAGCTTTCTTT
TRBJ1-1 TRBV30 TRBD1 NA CAWTDRSTEAFF TGTGCCTGGACGGACAGGAGCACTGAAGCTTTCTTT
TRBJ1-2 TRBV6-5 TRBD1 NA CASIDRVYGYTF TGTGCCAGCATAGACAGGGTCTATGGCTACACCTTC
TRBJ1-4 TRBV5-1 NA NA CASSGALRGPNEKLFF TGCGCCAGCAGTGGGGCCTTGAGGGGCCCTAATGAAAAACTGTTTTTT
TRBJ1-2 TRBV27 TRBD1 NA CASRTGGKRYGYTF TGTGCCAGCCGGACAGGGGGCAAAAGATATGGCTACACCTTC
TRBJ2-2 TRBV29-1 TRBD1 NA CSVKDRAATGELFF TGCAGCGTAAAGGACAGGGCGGCCACCGGGGAGCTGTTTTTT